The source of this T cell receptor beta chain is a study of T cell responses to AZD1222 COVID-19 vaccine. The CDR3 spans 19 residues. With 3 bases clipped from V and 6 bases from J, the junction kept 15 bases outside the gene matches. Per the germline V gene, CDR1 is LNHDA and CDR2 is SQIVND (reference sequence). Clones were read by immunoSEQ multiplex PCR, and TCRdb kept only the in-frame ones, dropping some. The table records approximately 85,000 clones, around 85% of them present only once. This sequence originates from an adult in good health. The chain is built from TRBV19 and TRBJ2-2, with TRBD1 matching over 11 bases. This sample comprised peripheral blood, obtained on day 0 of AZD1222 vaccination. In nucleotides, the CDR3 is TGTGCCAGTAGTATTGGAAAAGGACAGGGGGCGCAGAAGGCCGGGGAGCTGTTTTTT. Its translation: CASSIGKGQGAQKAGELFF.